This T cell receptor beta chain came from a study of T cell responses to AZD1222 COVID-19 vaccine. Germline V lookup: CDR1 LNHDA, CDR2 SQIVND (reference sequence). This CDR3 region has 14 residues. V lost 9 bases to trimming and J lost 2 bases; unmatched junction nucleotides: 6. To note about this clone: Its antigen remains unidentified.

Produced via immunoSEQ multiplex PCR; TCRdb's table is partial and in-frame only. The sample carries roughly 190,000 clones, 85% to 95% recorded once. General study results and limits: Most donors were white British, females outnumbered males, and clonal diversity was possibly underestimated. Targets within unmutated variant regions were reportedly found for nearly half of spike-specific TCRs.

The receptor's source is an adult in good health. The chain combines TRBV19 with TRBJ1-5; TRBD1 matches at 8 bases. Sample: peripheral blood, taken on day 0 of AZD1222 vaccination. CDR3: CASTDRGGNQPQHF. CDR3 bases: TGTGCCAGCACAGACAGGGGAGGCAATCAGCCCCAGCATTTT. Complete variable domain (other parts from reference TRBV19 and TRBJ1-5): DGGITQSPKYLFRKEGQNVTLSCEQNLNHDAMYWYRQDPGQGLRLIYYSQIVNDFQKGDIAEGYSVSREKKESFPLTVTSAQKNPTAFYLCASTDRGGNQPQHFGDGTRLSIL.